Below, 31 T cell receptor beta chains from the same sample are listed, as sequenced in a study of T cell responses to AZD1222 COVID-19 vaccine (TCRdb year 2021). Reading the label with the study, this specimen's time point is: about 28 days (+/-7) after the second vaccine dose. According to the study, the label for this sample's treatment or condition signals: meningococcal conjugate vaccine given as trial control. The library was produced with the immunoSEQ multiplex PCR assay. Held by TCRdb, this immuneACCESS table contains in-frame sequences only and omits some clones. Under half of the omission traces to an unresolved V gene where checked; the cause of the rest is unknown. For this sample the table gives 150,000 to 200,000 clones, of which approximately 90% were detected only once. Of the sample, 3.5% to 5.5% is held by the ten largest clones. The material was peripheral blood, obtained 28 days after the second dose of the MenACWY control vaccine. The receptor source for this set is an adult who received the MenACWY meningococcal vaccine as a control.

V gene TRBV5-1 combines with J gene TRBJ1-1; D gene ambiguous. Trimming shortened V by 2 bases and J by 5 bases, and 13 bases separated the two germline ends. From germline, CDR1 is SGHRS and CDR2 YFSETQ. The CDR3 consists of 14 residues. This CDR3 reads CASSFEGAGTEAFF. For the CDR3, the DNA is TGCGCCAGCAGCTTTGAGGGCGCCGGGACTGAAGCTTTCTTT.

The V gene is TRBV28, the J gene TRBJ2-2; tentatively, D is TRBD2 (5 bases). CDR3 length: 14 residues. Per germline, CDR1 MDHEN and CDR2 SYDVKM. Trimming pared 4 bases from V and 2 bases from J, leaving 8 bases between. DNA of the CDR3: TGTGCCAGCAGTTCCGGGGTCAACACCGGGGAGCTGTTTTTT. Protein sequence: CASSSGVNTGELFF. Full variable domain (outside the CDR3, taken from reference TRBV28 and TRBJ2-2): DVKVTQSSRYLVKRTGEKVFLECVQDMDHENMFWYRQDPGLGLRLIYFSYDVKMKEKGDIPEGYSVSREKKERFSLILESASTNQTSMYLCASSSGVNTGELFFGEGSRLTVL.

The chain couples TRBV19 to TRBJ1-2; D remains unclear. The CDR3 extends over 13 amino acids. The germline V and J ends were trimmed by 5 bases and 2 bases, with 9 bases remaining between them. The germline CDR1 and CDR2 sequences are LNHDA and SQIVND (reference sequence). The CDR3 DNA reads TGTGCCAGTAGTGACCGGCCAAACTATGGCTACACCTTC. Its translation: CASSDRPNYGYTF.

There are a few counts of this clone. This chain connects TRBV7-9 to TRBJ2-7; 12 nucleotides line up with TRBD1. The CDR3 has 17 residues. Germline CDR1 reads SEHNR; CDR2 reads FQNEAQ (reference sequence). Trimming at V came to 3 bases and at J to 2 bases, leaving 8 bases not matched to a gene. The CDR3 bases are TGTGCCAGCAGCTTTCCGGGACAGGGGGCGACGACCTACGAGCAGTACTTC. Translated: CASSFPGQGATTYEQYF.

The V gene is TRBV5-1, the J gene TRBJ2-7, with D unclear. From germline, CDR1 is SGHRS and CDR2 YFSETQ. CDR3 length: 16 amino acids. V dropped 0 bases and J dropped 0 bases, with 13 bases sitting between them. The CDR3, as DNA: TGCGCCAGCAGCTTGGCGCCGGACCAAAGCTCCTACGAGCAGTACTTC. It is translated as CASSLAPDQSSYEQYF. Using reference TRBV5-1 and TRBJ2-7 for the parts outside the CDR3, the full variable domain is KAGVTQTPRYLIKTRGQQVTLSCSPISGHRSVSWYQQTPGQGLQFLFEYFSETQRNKGNFPGRFSGRQFSNSRSEMNVSTLELGDSALYLCASSLAPDQSSYEQYFGPGTRLTVT.

The chain employs TRBV7-8 and TRBJ2-5, with TRBD2 identical over 9 bases. CDR1 is SGHVS and CDR2 is FQNEAQ in the germline V gene. V was pared by 7 bases and J by 5 bases, with 17 bases of the junction left unmatched. This CDR3 spans 17 amino acids. The CDR3: CASNPVSGSPNRETQYF. CDR3 nucleotide sequence: TGTGCCAGCAACCCAGTTAGCGGGAGCCCCAACAGGGAGACCCAGTACTTC.

This chain links TRBV19 with TRBJ2-7; TRBD2 might be the D (5 bases). V dropped 10 bases and J dropped 0 bases, with 16 bases sitting between them. The CDR3 loop spans 14 amino acids. The germline V gene has CDR1 LNHDA and CDR2 SQIVND (reference sequence). This CDR3 reads CATADRGISYEQYF. CDR3 sequence (DNA): TGTGCCACCGCGGACCGGGGAATCTCCTACGAGCAGTACTTC.

This chain connects TRBV28 to TRBJ1-2; D remains unclear. From germline, CDR1 is MDHEN and CDR2 SYDVKM. V lost 4 bases to trimming and J lost 8 bases, with 26 bases between them. The CDR3 spans 17 residues. In nucleotides, the CDR3 is TGTGCCAGCAGTTCAAACCTATCCGGACGCGGGAAGAGGGGCTACACCTTC. Its translation is CASSSNLSGRGKRGYTF.

This clone was picked up one time. This rearrangement joins TRBV27 to TRBJ1-2; a weak D match, TRBD1 (5 bases). CDR1 and CDR2 (germline): MNHEY, SMNVEV (reference sequence). This CDR3 spans 12 amino acids. V was pared by 3 bases and J by 6 bases, with 8 bases between. The CDR3 spells CASSFGGNGYTF. DNA for the CDR3: TGTGCCAGCAGTTTCGGGGGGAATGGCTACACCTTC.

J is TRBJ2-7 and V is TRBV7-8; no reliable D call. The CDR3 sequence is 13 residues long. Germline CDR1 and CDR2: SGHVS and FQNEAQ. The V end was cut by 1 base, the J end by 4 bases, with 8 bases between. The CDR3 nucleotides read TGTGCCAGCAGCTTAGGTGGCGGTTACGAGCAGTACTTC. Translated, it gives CASSLGGGYEQYF.

In this sample, this clone turned up once. V usage is TRBV19 and J usage is TRBJ2-7; D is ambiguous. Trimming removed 6 bases from V and 3 bases from J, with 12 bases in between. Germline-derived CDR1 and CDR2 are LNHDA and SQIVND (reference sequence). CDR3 length equals 13 residues. CDR3 sequence: CASSLTTYYEQYF. CDR3 DNA: TGTGCCAGTAGCCTCACTACTTACTACGAGCAGTACTTC.

This chain links TRBV4-3 with TRBJ2-3; perhaps TRBD1 as D (6 bases). V gave up 5 bases and J gave up 0 bases, with 9 bases separating them. The germline V gene has CDR1 LGHNA and CDR2 YSLEER. The CDR3 sequence is 14 residues long. The CDR3 nucleotides read TGCGCCAGCAGCTTACAGGGAAGCACAGATACGCAGTATTTT. This codes for CASSLQGSTDTQYF.

The chain carries TRBV28 and TRBJ1-3; D perhaps matches TRBD1 (5 bases). The CDR3 is made up of 16 amino acids. Trimming pared 5 bases from V and 2 bases from J, leaving 16 bases between. Germline V gene data show CDR1 as MDHEN and CDR2 as SYDVKM. The CDR3 region is CASSPWTFNTGNTIYF. CDR3 bases: TGTGCCAGCAGTCCGTGGACATTCAACACTGGAAACACCATATATTTT.

V is TRBV6-1 and J is TRBJ1-1; D is perhaps TRBD1 (5 bases). CDR3 length equals 13 residues. CDR1 is MNHNS, CDR2 SASEGT, per germline. The V and J ends lost 5 bases and 4 bases respectively, with 11 bases between them. The CDR3 loop is CASSSAGGTEAFF. Here the CDR3 DNA reads TGTGCCAGCAGTTCGGCGGGGGGCACTGAAGCTTTCTTT.

The chain is built from TRBV7-9 and TRBJ1-2; possibly TRBD1 for D (5 bases). The V gene's germline CDR1 is SEHNR and CDR2 FQNEAQ (reference sequence). V was shortened by 5 bases and J by 2 bases, with 21 bases between the two germline ends. The length of the CDR3 is 17 residues. As DNA, the CDR3 is TGTGCCAGCAGCGGGGAGGCAGGGACCCGCGCCAACTATGGCTACACCTTC. Protein: CASSGEAGTRANYGYTF.

The V gene is TRBV7-9, the J gene TRBJ1-2; D gene unclear. Trimming pared 1 base from V and 0 bases from J, leaving 12 bases between. The CDR3 consists of 16 residues. In germline, CDR1 is SEHNR, CDR2 FQNEAQ (reference sequence). CDR3 DNA sequence: TGTGCCAGCAGCTTAGTGAGGGCAGCGTCTAACTATGGCTACACCTTC. Translated, it gives CASSLVRAASNYGYTF.

CDR3 DNA sequence: TGTGCCAGCAATGACGGCACAGCCTCCTACGAGCAGTACTTC. Encoded protein: CASNDGTASYEQYF. The chain is built from TRBV28 and TRBJ2-7; no clear D gene. This CDR3 has 14 amino acids. CDR1 MDHEN and CDR2 SYDVKM come from the germline V gene. V lost 7 bases to trimming and J lost 0 bases, with 13 bases between them.

This clone is a singleton in its sample. V and J are TRBV5-6 and TRBJ1-4; 8 bases are a match to TRBD1. The CDR3 contains 18 residues. The V gene end was trimmed by 4 bases and the J gene end by 0 bases; junction bases not matched to a gene: 11. Germline lookup yields CDR1 SGHDT and CDR2 YYEEEE. The CDR3 region is CASSHRDRQLATNEKLFF. For the CDR3, the DNA is TGTGCCAGCAGCCACCGGGACAGGCAGCTTGCAACTAATGAAAAACTGTTTTTT.

This clone came up once. The chain recombines TRBV19 with TRBJ1-5; a possible D gene is TRBD1 (5 bases). CDR3 length: 14 amino acids. CDR1 LNHDA and CDR2 SQIVND come from the germline V gene (reference sequence). The V and J ends lost 0 bases and 9 bases respectively, with 12 bases between them. For the CDR3, the DNA is TGTGCCAGTAGTATAGAGGGTGGGGGAAGGCCCCAGCATTTT. This translates into CASSIEGGGRPQHF.

CDR3 protein: CANWGLAGGNEQFF. The CDR3 nucleotides read TGTGCCAACTGGGGGCTAGCGGGAGGAAACGAGCAGTTCTTC. This sequence joins TRBV2 and TRBJ2-1, with 11 bases fitting TRBD2. J was trimmed by 10 bases and V by 10 bases; bases with no gene match: 12. The CDR3 runs to 14 residues. CDR1 is SNHLY and CDR2 is FYNNEI in the germline V gene.

The chain employs TRBV7-9 and TRBJ1-6; 7 bases fit TRBD1. V lost 2 bases to trimming and J lost 10 bases; unmatched junction nucleotides: 5. The germline V gene has CDR1 SEHNR and CDR2 FQNEAQ (reference sequence). The CDR3 is made up of 14 amino acids. CDR3 loop: CASSLWQGESPLHF. The CDR3 DNA follows: TGTGCCAGCAGCTTATGGCAGGGGGAATCACCCCTCCACTTT.

V is TRBV10-2 and J is TRBJ1-6, with a tentative D call TRBD1 (5 bases). The V gene's germline CDR1 is WSHSY and CDR2 SAAADI. The V end was cut by 6 bases, the J end by 10 bases, with 19 bases between. The length of the CDR3 is 15 residues. CDR3 region: CASSPSGTVGSPLHF. The DNA for the CDR3 is TGCGCCAGCAGCCCCTCCGGGACGGTGGGATCACCCCTCCACTTT.

The chain couples TRBV10-3 to TRBJ1-1; possibly TRBD1 for D (6 bases). Trimming removed 5 bases at V and 3 bases at J, with 10 bases between. The CDR3 covers 13 residues. In germline, CDR1 is ENHRY, CDR2 SYGVKD. In DNA, the CDR3 is TGTGCCATCAGTTGGGGGCTGGACACTGAAGCTTTCTTT. It specifies CAISWGLDTEAFF.

V gene TRBV6-2 or TRBV6-3 combines with J gene TRBJ1-5; the D is unclear. CDR1 MNHEY and CDR2 SVGEGT come from the germline V gene. V lost 6 bases, J lost 4 bases, and 10 bases lay in between. The CDR3 length is 13 residues. The CDR3 region is CASSETRNQPQHF. The DNA for the CDR3 is TGTGCCAGCAGCGAGACACGAAATCAGCCCCAGCATTTT.

This clone has a single count. The chain is built from TRBV19 and TRBJ2-7; 7 bases match TRBD2. Germline-derived CDR1 and CDR2 are LNHDA and SQIVND (reference sequence). The V segment lost 7 bases and the J segment 6 bases; nucleotides outside the gene matches: 18. There are 16 residues in the CDR3. The CDR3 sequence: CASTPAHLREGSEQYF. The CDR3 DNA follows: TGTGCCAGTACCCCTGCCCACTTGAGGGAGGGATCCGAGCAGTACTTC.

The CDR3: CAIRGPGASSYEQYF. CDR3 nucleotides: TGTGCCATCAGAGGCCCGGGGGCGAGCTCCTACGAGCAGTACTTC. The chain links TRBV28 to TRBJ2-7; D could derive from TRBD1 or TRBD2 (6 bases each). CDR1 is MDHEN, CDR2 SYDVKM, per germline. Trimming pared 10 bases from V and 0 bases from J, leaving 19 bases between. The CDR3 contains 15 residues.

J is TRBJ1-1 and V is TRBV6-5; D possibly corresponds to TRBD1 (6 bases). Germline V gives CDR1 MNHEY, CDR2 SVGAGI. Between the trimmed V and J ends, which lost 6 bases and 3 bases, there was a span of 17 bases. This CDR3 contains 15 residues. In nucleotides, the CDR3 is TGTGCCAGCAGCGCGCTGAGGGGGGTCCACACTGAAGCTTTCTTT. Its protein product is CASSALRGVHTEAFF.

The CDR3 sequence: CASRPGPRGEKLFF. In nucleotides, the CDR3 is TGTGCCAGCAGACCCGGGCCCCGCGGGGAAAAACTGTTTTTT. The chain couples TRBV6-5 to TRBJ1-4, with D unresolved. V was shortened by 6 bases and J by 8 bases, with 16 bases between the two germline ends. The length of the CDR3 is 14 residues. Per germline, CDR1 MNHEY and CDR2 SVGAGI.

The rearrangement joins TRBV28 to TRBJ1-6; no firm D call. CDR3 length: 15 residues. The germline V gene has CDR1 MDHEN and CDR2 SYDVKM. Trimming removed 7 bases from V and 8 bases from J, with 18 bases in between. The CDR3 sequence is CASTYPGPPDSPLHF. As DNA, the CDR3 is TGTGCCAGCACCTACCCCGGGCCCCCGGATTCACCCCTCCACTTT.

The V and J genes are TRBV6-5 and TRBJ2-1; TRBD1 matches at 12 bases. This CDR3 comprises 15 residues. Germline V gene sequence: CDR1 MNHEY, CDR2 SVGAGI. V trimming: 2 bases; J trimming: 5 bases; junction bases outside the gene matches: 1. CDR3 loop: CASSYGTGGNNEQFF. The CDR3 DNA sequence: TGTGCCAGCAGTTACGGGACAGGGGGCAACAATGAGCAGTTCTTC.

V gene TRBV9 combines with J gene TRBJ1-4; TRBD1 might be the D (6 bases). Germline V gene data show CDR1 as SGDLS and CDR2 as YYNGEE. The CDR3 extends over 14 amino acids. The ends were cut back, 2 bases at V and 6 bases at J, with 11 bases in the middle. The chain's CDR3 is CASSVEGGHEKLFF. The CDR3 DNA follows: TGTGCCAGCAGCGTCGAGGGGGGGCATGAAAAACTGTTTTTT.